The present entry profiles one TCR beta chain with its context. The record originates from a study of T cell changes during pregnancy in multiple sclerosis. TCRdb's table, derived via immunoSEQ multiplex PCR, lists solely in-frame clones and lacks some. Of 17,000 or so clones listed, 84% are singletons. This CDR3 is built from 13 residues. V lost 1 base and J lost 8, with 12 bases in between. Germline V CDR1 and CDR2: SQVTM, ANQGSEA. The sample consisted of CD8+ T cells from peripheral blood mononuclear cells, taken in the third trimester of pregnancy. The receptor was isolated from a female donor in good health, enrolled as a control in a pregnancy study. The chain recombines TRBV29-1 with TRBJ2-1; possible D gene TRBD1, 6 bases. DNA for the CDR3: TGCAGCGTTGAAGGGGGGCGCGCGGATGAGCAGTTCTTC. The encoded protein is CSVEGGRADEQFF.